The entry below gives a single TCR beta chain sequence along with its context. This specimen belongs to a study of response to subunit inactivated influenza vaccine. TCRdb called the RT-PCR reads again in MiXCR, with one record for every CDR3 protein. Of a few hundred thousand distinct CDR3 sequences in the sample, 11% are singletons; the top ten hold approximately 12%. V was cut by 5 bases and J by 5 bases, with 18 bases left in between. The CDR3 runs to 15 residues. The sample here was PBMCs from blood, taken around seven weeks after vaccination. The rearrangement joins TRBV12-3 or TRBV12-4 to TRBJ2-5, with a weak D call TRBD2 (5 bases). The source of this sequence is a man in his forties or fifties who received an inactivated influenza vaccine. Here the CDR3 DNA reads TGTGCCAGCAGTCTTCCGGCACTCCGAGGGGAGACCCAGTACTTC. It encodes CASSLPALRGETQYF.